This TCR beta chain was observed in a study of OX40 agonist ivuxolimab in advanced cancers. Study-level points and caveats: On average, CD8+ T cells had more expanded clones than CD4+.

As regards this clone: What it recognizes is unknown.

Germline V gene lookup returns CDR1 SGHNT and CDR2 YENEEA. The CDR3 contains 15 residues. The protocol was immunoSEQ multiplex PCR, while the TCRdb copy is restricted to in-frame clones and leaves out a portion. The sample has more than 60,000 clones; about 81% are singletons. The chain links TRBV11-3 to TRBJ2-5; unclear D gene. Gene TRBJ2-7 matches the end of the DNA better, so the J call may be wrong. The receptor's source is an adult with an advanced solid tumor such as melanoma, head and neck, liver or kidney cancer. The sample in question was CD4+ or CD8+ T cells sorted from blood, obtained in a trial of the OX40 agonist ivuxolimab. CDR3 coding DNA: TGTGCCAGCAGCTTAGACACGTACTTCCTCTACGAGCAGTACTTC. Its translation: CASSLDTYFLYEQYF.